This entry is about one T cell receptor beta chain. Antigen unknown. TCRdb fed the 5' RACE reads into MiXCR, producing one record per CDR3 protein. The sample has approximately 410,000 distinct CDR3 sequences, approximately 18% seen once. This sample was included in a study of identical twins. Findings and caveats of the study: Cross-sectional statistical analysis was relied on for the conclusions, without the same donors being followed. Twin sharing of out-of-frame TCR alpha was underestimated by models in monozygotic pairs. Twins' excess sharing was less marked for out-of-frame beta sequences.

The clonotype was recovered from a man aged 50 or older in good health. Material: naive T cells sorted from blood.

The CDR3 sequence is CASRQLGTGEEGYTF. DNA of the CDR3: TGTGCCAGCAGACAACTCGGGACAGGAGAGGAAGGCTACACCTTC. The chain joins TRBV14 to TRBJ1-2, with TRBD1 matching over 8 bases. Germline assignment: CDR1 SGHDN and CDR2 FVKESK. The CDR3 is 15 amino acids. V trimming: 6 bases; J trimming: 8 bases; junction bases outside the gene matches: 14.